This T cell receptor beta chain was sequenced for a study of cytomegalovirus exposure and HLA in healthy donors. The study, taken as a whole, reports: The study put 150 or so TCR beta chains on its list as cytomegalovirus-associated.

On this clone itself: Antigen specificity is unknown. Sequence at one end of the junction differs from germline and may be a read error.

The germline gives CDR1 LNHDA, CDR2 SQIVND (reference sequence). CDR3 length: 14 amino acids. Using immunoSEQ multiplex PCR, the repertoire was profiled, and TCRdb retains in-frame clones only, with some absent. The sample yields approximately 150,000 clones, approximately 89% seen once. The donors formed part of the roughly 120-subject validation cohort, distinct from the roughly 700-subject first cohort. The origin of this receptor is a man aged 18 to 30 in good health and CMV-seropositive. This chain uses TRBV19 with TRBJ2-7; TRBD1 aligns across 11 bases. Sequencing was done on a sample of PBMCs. The CDR3 nucleotides read TGTGCCAGTAGTCGGACAGGGGGCCTCTACGAGCAGTACTTT. Translating it yields CASSRTGGLYEQYF.